This entry lists 6 T cell receptor beta chains sequenced from one sample in a study of blood T cell repertoires in COVID-19. Sequenced by immunoSEQ multiplex PCR; TCRdb stores in-frame clones only, minus some. The sample lists roughly 62,000 clones, about 83% occurring once. Material: peripheral blood. These receptors were taken from a human donor in a cohort sampled during active COVID-19.

The CDR3 is CASSESRGRSYEQYF. The CDR3 DNA is TGTGCCAGCAGTGAATCTAGAGGGCGGAGCTACGAGCAGTACTTC. The gene calls are TRBV2 and TRBJ2-7, with TRBD2 as a possible D gene (5 bases). The V gene lost 2 bases and the J gene lost 3 bases, with 14 bases spanning the gap. This CDR3 region has 15 residues. The V gene's germline CDR1 is SNHLY and CDR2 FYNNEI.

This chain joins TRBV30 and TRBJ1-6, with D possibly matching TRBD1 (6 bases). This CDR3 region has 15 residues. Germline CDR1 reads GTSNPN; CDR2 reads SVGIG (reference sequence). V was pared by 4 bases and J by 10 bases, with 20 bases between. This chain's CDR3 is CAWNRGGGRRSPLHF. DNA for the CDR3: TGTGCCTGGAACCGTGGTGGGGGCAGGAGATCACCCCTCCACTTT.

This CDR3 is CASSLGQYYGYTF. CDR3 nucleotide sequence: TGTGCCAGCAGCTTGGGGCAGTACTATGGCTACACCTTC. The gene calls are TRBV7-2 and TRBJ1-2; possibly TRBD1 for D (5 bases). The CDR3 covers 13 residues. With 3 bases removed from V and 3 bases from J, the gap between germline ends came to 8 bases. The germline V gene has CDR1 SGHTA and CDR2 FQGNSA.

The chain carries TRBV29-1 and TRBJ1-1; D is uncertain. The CDR3 consists of 14 residues. Trimming shortened V by 1 base and J by 0 bases, and 9 bases separated the two germline ends. CDR1 and CDR2 (germline): SQVTM, ANQGSEA. The chain's CDR3 is CSVEGAGLNTEAFF. The CDR3 region has the DNA TGCAGCGTTGAAGGGGCAGGCTTGAACACTGAAGCTTTCTTT.

V is TRBV3-1 (or the pseudogene TRBV3-2) and J is TRBJ1-1; no reliable D call. Germline V gene lookup returns CDR1 LGHDT and CDR2 YNNKEL (reference sequence). The CDR3 loop spans 14 amino acids. Trimming removed 3 bases from V and 6 bases from J, with 14 bases in between. The CDR3 protein is CASSHTSGRAEAFF. Written as DNA, the CDR3 is TGTGCCAGCAGCCACACATCGGGGAGGGCTGAAGCTTTCTTT.

J is TRBJ1-5 and V is TRBV6-5, with D possibly being TRBD1 (6 bases). The CDR3 spans 16 residues. V lost 0 bases and J lost 6, with 15 bases in between. Per the germline V gene, CDR1 is MNHEY and CDR2 is SVGAGI. The CDR3 loop is CASSYSRYREGQPQHF. The DNA of the CDR3 is TGTGCCAGCAGTTACTCGAGGTACAGGGAGGGTCAGCCCCAGCATTTT.